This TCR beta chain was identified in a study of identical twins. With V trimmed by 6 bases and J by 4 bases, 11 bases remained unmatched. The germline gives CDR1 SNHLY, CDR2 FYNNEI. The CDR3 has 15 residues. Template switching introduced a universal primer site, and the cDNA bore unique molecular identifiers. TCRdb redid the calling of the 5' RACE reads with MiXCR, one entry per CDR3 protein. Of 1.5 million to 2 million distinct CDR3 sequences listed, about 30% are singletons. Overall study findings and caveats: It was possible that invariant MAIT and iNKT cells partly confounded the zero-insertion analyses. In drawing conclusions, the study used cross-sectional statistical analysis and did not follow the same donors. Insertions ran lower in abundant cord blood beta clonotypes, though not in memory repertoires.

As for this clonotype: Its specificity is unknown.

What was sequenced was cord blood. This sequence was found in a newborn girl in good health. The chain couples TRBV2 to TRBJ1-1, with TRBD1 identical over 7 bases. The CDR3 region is CASRLTGVRGTEAFF. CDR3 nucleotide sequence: TGTGCCAGCAGGTTAACAGGGGTCAGAGGCACTGAAGCTTTCTTT. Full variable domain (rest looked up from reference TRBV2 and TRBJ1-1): EPEVTQTPSHQVTQMGQEVILRCVPISNHLYFYWYRQILGQKVEFLVSFYNNEISEKSEIFDDQFSVERPDGSNFTLKIRSTKLEDSAMYFCASRLTGVRGTEAFFGQGTRLTVV.